These 8 T cell receptor beta chains share one sample of origin, sequenced in a study of PD-L1 blockade in urothelial cancer. This sample's time point: peripheral blood 6 weeks after treatment start. Clones were read by immunoSEQ multiplex PCR, and TCRdb kept only the in-frame ones, dropping some. The table shows some 110,000 clones, with approximately 90% occurring only once. The sequenced sample was PBMCs, obtained around atezolizumab (anti-PD-L1) treatment. The receptor set was obtained from a man between 60 and 70 years old with urothelial cancer.

The chain carries TRBV10-3 and TRBJ2-5, with D tentatively TRBD2 (6 bases). CDR1 is ENHRY, CDR2 SYGVKD, per germline. Deletions cut 10 bases from V and 4 bases from J, with 22 bases between. The CDR3 length is 15 residues. The CDR3 nucleotides read TGTGCCACCGCGGGACTCCCCTCTCCCGGAGAGACCCAGTACTTC. This sequence encodes CATAGLPSPGETQYF.

The V call is TRBV6-6, the J call TRBJ1-5, with TRBD1 matching over 8 bases. After removal of 6 bases from V and 3 bases from J, the junction contained 10 bases not matched to a gene. This CDR3 is built from 16 residues. CDR1 MNHNY and CDR2 SVGAGI come from the germline V gene (reference sequence). In DNA form, the CDR3 reads TGTGCCAGCAGGGCAGGGGGCGTTGGTAACAATCAGCCCCAGCATTTT. Protein sequence: CASRAGGVGNNQPQHF.

The chain has TRBV9 and TRBJ2-1; 10 positions match TRBD2. The CDR3 is made up of 19 amino acids. Germline V gene sequence: CDR1 SGDLS, CDR2 YYNGEE. J was trimmed by 6 bases and V by 3 bases; bases with no gene match: 18. Here the CDR3 reads CASSAWAASGSLKGNEQFF. DNA of the CDR3: TGTGCCAGCAGCGCCTGGGCAGCTAGCGGGAGCTTGAAGGGCAATGAGCAGTTCTTC. The complete variable domain, with remaining parts taken from reference TRBV9 and TRBJ2-1, reads DSGVTQTPKHLITATGQRVTLRCSPRSGDLSVYWYQQSLDQGLQFLIQYYNGEERAKGNILERFSAQQFPDLHSELNLSSLELGDSALYFCASSAWAASGSLKGNEQFFGPGTRLTVL.

The J gene is TRBJ2-7, the V gene TRBV5-1; 7 nucleotides align to TRBD2. Germline V gene data show CDR1 as SGHRS and CDR2 as YFSETQ. This CDR3 is built from 17 residues. The trim removed 4 bases at V and 2 bases at J, leaving 15 bases unmatched. The CDR3 nucleotides read TGCGCCAGCAGCCCCCGCGGGGTCGCGGGGGAACCCTACGAGCAGTACTTC. It is translated as CASSPRGVAGEPYEQYF.

With regard to this clone: The sample has other DNA sequences that encode this CDR3 too. V is TRBV5-1 and J is TRBJ1-1; D not certain. This CDR3 comprises 13 residues. V lost 0 bases and J lost 0, with 3 bases in between. Germline CDR1 SGHRS, CDR2 YFSETQ. The chain's CDR3 is CASSLGVNTEAFF. The CDR3 coding sequence is TGCGCCAGCAGCTTGGGAGTGAACACTGAAGCTTTCTTT.

This clone was seen only a few times. The rearrangement uses TRBV4-2 and TRBJ2-7, with 9 bases lining up with TRBD1. The germline V gene has CDR1 LGHNA and CDR2 YNFKEQ. CDR3 length: 14 residues. With V trimmed by 5 bases and J by 2 bases, 4 bases remained unmatched. CDR3 nucleotides: TGTGCCAGCAGCGCGGGACAGGGACCCTACGAGCAGTACTTC. Protein sequence: CASSAGQGPYEQYF.

This rearrangement joins TRBV7-6 to TRBJ2-2; perhaps TRBD1 as D (6 bases). CDR1 is SGHVS, CDR2 FNYEAQ, per germline. V lost 1 base and J lost 3, with 12 bases in between. CDR3 length: 16 residues. The CDR3 DNA is TGTGCCAGCAGCTTAGTTTCAGGGGCGCACACCGGGGAGCTGTTTTTT. This encodes CASSLVSGAHTGELFF.

CDR3 in amino acids: CASSEEIAFIVTEAFF. The CDR3 DNA sequence: TGTGCCAGCAGTGAAGAAATAGCTTTCATTGTCACTGAAGCTTTCTTT. The chain links TRBV6-1 to TRBJ1-1, with no clear D. V lost 1 base, J lost 4 bases, and 16 bases lay in between. Germline-derived CDR1 and CDR2 are MNHNS and SASEGT. CDR3 size: 16 residues.